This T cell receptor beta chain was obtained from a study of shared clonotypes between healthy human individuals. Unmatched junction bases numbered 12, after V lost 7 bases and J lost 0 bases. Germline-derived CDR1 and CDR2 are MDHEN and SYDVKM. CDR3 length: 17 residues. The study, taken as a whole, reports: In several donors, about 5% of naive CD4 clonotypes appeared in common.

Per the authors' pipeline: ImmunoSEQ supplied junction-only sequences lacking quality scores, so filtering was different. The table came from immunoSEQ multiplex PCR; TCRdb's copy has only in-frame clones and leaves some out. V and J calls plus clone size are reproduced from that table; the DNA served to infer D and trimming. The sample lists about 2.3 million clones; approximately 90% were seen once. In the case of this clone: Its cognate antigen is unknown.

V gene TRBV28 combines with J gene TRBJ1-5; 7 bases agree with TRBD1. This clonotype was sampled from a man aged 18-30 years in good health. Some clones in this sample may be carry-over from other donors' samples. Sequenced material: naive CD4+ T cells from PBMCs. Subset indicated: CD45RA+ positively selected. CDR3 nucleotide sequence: TGTGCCAGCAACCTAGGATCAGGGGGTTATAGCAATCAGCCCCAGCATTTT. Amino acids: CASNLGSGGYSNQPQHF.